The rows below give T cell receptor beta chains drawn from one sample of a study of T cells in Graves' hyperthyroidism and ophthalmopathy. MiXCR, applied by TCRdb to the multiplex PCR reads, yields one record per CDR3 protein. The data show approximately 600,000 distinct CDR3 sequences, roughly 14% seen once. The source material was blood. The receptors derive from a woman between 40 and 50 years old with Graves' ophthalmopathy. Each CDR3 is given with its conserved first and last residue. The order of the fields is J gene, V gene, clone size, D gene, CDR3 protein, CDR3 DNA. The D gene is left open where the match is weak. Size is stated for part of the rows, as once, few or many counts, or as a class when the clone is expanded.

TRBJ2-5 TRBV28 many NA CAIQGGEDQETQYF TGTGCCATACAAGGGGGGGAGGACCAAGAGACCCAGTACTTC
TRBJ2-5 TRBV2 many TRBD2 CASRIAGGLETQYF TGTGCCAGCAGAATAGCGGGAGGCCTAGAGACCCAGTACTTC
TRBJ1-1 TRBV19 many NA CASGGSEAFF TGTGCCAGTGGGGGAAGTGAAGCTTTCTTT
TRBJ2-7 TRBV5-1 few NA CASSLEGNPQYEQYF TGCGCCAGCAGCTTGGAAGGGAACCCTCAATACGAGCAGTACTTC
TRBJ1-1 TRBV5-1 many NA CASSLRPGTNTEAFF TGCGCCAGCAGCTTACGCCCAGGGACCAACACTGAAGCTTTCTTT
TRBJ1-1 TRBV6-2/TRBV6-3 few NA CASSLISTEAFF TGTGCCAGCAGTTTAATTAGCACTGAAGCTTTCTTT
TRBJ1-5 TRBV20-1 many TRBD1 CSAPGQGENQPQHF TGCAGTGCCCCGGGACAGGGCGAAAATCAGCCCCAGCATTTT
TRBJ2-4 TRBV28 few NA CASRGTTMELAKNIQYF TGTGCCAGCAGGGGTACTACGATGGAGCTAGCCAAAAACATTCAGTACTTC
TRBJ2-2 TRBV6-1 NA TRBD2 CASSLSGKVTGELFF TGTGCCAGCAGTCTTAGCGGGAAGGTGACCGGGGAGCTGTTTTTT
TRBJ1-5 TRBV2 NA TRBD1 CASSGGQEGNQPQHF TGTGCCAGCAGTGGGGGACAGGAAGGCAATCAGCCCCAGCATTTT
TRBJ1-5 TRBV19 many NA CASSKGDSNQPQHF TGTGCCAGTAGTAAGGGGGATAGCAATCAGCCCCAGCATTTT
TRBJ2-7 TRBV11-2 many TRBD1 CASSLDLTGATYEQYF TGTGCCAGCAGCTTAGATTTGACAGGGGCCACCTACGAGCAGTACTTC
TRBJ1-5 TRBV4-1 many NA CASSQDLDRVDDSNQPQHF TGCGCCAGCAGCCAAGACCTTGATCGGGTGGACGATAGCAATCAGCCCCAGCATTTT
TRBJ2-5 TRBV10-3 many TRBD2 CAISGGRAAETQYF TGTGCCATCAGTGGCGGGAGGGCCGCGGAGACCCAGTACTTC
TRBJ2-2 TRBV28 NA NA CTSSISLGSAELFF TGTACCAGCAGCATTTCTTTGGGGTCTGCGGAGCTGTTTTTT
TRBJ2-7 TRBV2 NA NA CASSGLGLYEQYF TGTGCCAGCAGTGGACTAGGTCTCTACGAGCAGTACTTC
TRBJ2-5 TRBV15 many NA CATSRDQETQYF TGTGCCACCAGCAGAGACCAAGAGACCCAGTACTTC
TRBJ2-7 TRBV27 NA NA CASFGRDYEQYF TGTGCCAGCTTTGGCAGGGACTACGAGCAGTACTTC
TRBJ2-5 TRBV6-1 NA NA CAGSEGNSIQETQYF TGTGCCGGCAGTGAAGGAAACTCCATTCAAGAGACCCAGTACTTC
TRBJ2-7 TRBV30 many TRBD1 CAWSVVSGGEQYF TGTGCCTGGAGTGTAGTATCAGGGGGCGAGCAGTACTTC
TRBJ2-6 TRBV28 many TRBD2 CASIGRLLSSGANVLTF TGTGCCAGCATCGGGAGGCTCTTAAGCTCTGGGGCCAACGTCCTGACTTTC
TRBJ1-1 TRBV28 many NA CASSRTAEAFF TGTGCCAGCAGTCGCACGGCCGAAGCTTTCTTT
TRBJ2-5 TRBV18 few NA CASSPPAEGGETQYF TGTGCCAGCTCACCACCAGCGGAGGGGGGTGAGACCCAGTACTTC
TRBJ2-7 TRBV15 many TRBD2 CATSRDGEGSGGSYEQYF TGTGCCACCAGCAGAGATGGGGAGGGCAGCGGGGGCTCCTACGAGCAGTACTTC
TRBJ1-1 TRBV12-3/TRBV12-4 many TRBD1 CASSLRQGGTEAFF TGTGCCAGCAGTCTTAGACAGGGGGGTACTGAAGCTTTCTTT
TRBJ2-5 TRBV5-6 NA TRBD1 CASRWTGGGETQYF TGTGCCAGCAGATGGACAGGGGGCGGTGAGACCCAGTACTTC
TRBJ2-2 TRBV28 many NA CASSLVVRDTGELFF TGTGCCAGCAGTTTGGTGGTTCGTGACACCGGGGAGCTGTTTTTT
TRBJ2-7 TRBV9 few NA CASSPRSGRDSSYEQYF TGTGCCAGCAGCCCTCGATCGGGGCGGGACAGCTCCTACGAGCAGTACTTC
TRBJ1-2 TRBV19 many NA CASSRDYRYTF TGTGCCAGTAGTCGGGACTATCGCTACACCTTC
TRBJ1-2 TRBV28 many NA CATSKSYGGDGYTF TGTGCCACTTCCAAAAGCTACGGGGGGGATGGCTACACCTTC
TRBJ2-4 TRBV12-3/TRBV12-4 many TRBD2 CASSSDRGDIQYF TGTGCCAGCAGTTCCGATCGGGGGGACATTCAGTACTTC
TRBJ1-5 TRBV19 many TRBD1 CASSSGTGPLNQPQHF TGTGCCAGTAGTTCCGGGACAGGGCCACTTAATCAGCCCCAGCATTTT
TRBJ2-2 TRBV6-2/TRBV6-3 few NA CASSFAPANTGELFF TGTGCCAGCAGTTTTGCCCCAGCGAACACCGGGGAGCTGTTTTTT
TRBJ2-7 TRBV7-9 NA NA CASSSPGRWEQYF TGTGCCAGCAGCTCTCCGGGACGATGGGAGCAGTACTTC
TRBJ1-2 TRBV5-4 many TRBD1 CASSSTGGSYGYTF TGTGCCAGCAGTTCAACAGGGGGCAGCTATGGCTACACCTTC
TRBJ1-2 TRBV2 NA NA CAIGQTNYGYTF TGTGCCATTGGACAGACTAACTATGGCTACACCTTC
TRBJ2-7 TRBV28 NA NA CASSLSGLFSYEQYF TGTGCCAGCAGTTTAAGCGGACTCTTCTCCTACGAGCAGTACTTC
TRBJ2-4 TRBV7-2 NA TRBD1 CASSTWTGEGKNIQYF TGTGCCAGCAGCACCTGGACAGGGGAGGGCAAAAACATTCAGTACTTC
TRBJ2-5 TRBV7-2 NA TRBD1 CASSTGQGEQTQYF TGTGCCAGCAGCACGGGACAGGGCGAACAGACCCAGTACTTC
TRBJ2-1 TRBV27 many NA CASSLSVLTYNEQFF TGTGCCAGCAGTTTATCGGTTCTAACCTACAATGAGCAGTTCTTC
TRBJ2-5 TRBV5-6 many NA CASSLVGGPPQETQYF TGTGCCAGCAGCTTGGTTGGAGGTCCCCCTCAAGAGACCCAGTACTTC
TRBJ1-1 TRBV12-3/TRBV12-4 many NA CASSGYGTEAFF TGTGCCAGCAGTGGTTACGGGACTGAAGCTTTCTTT
TRBJ1-1 TRBV19 many NA CASSTGLLLVGEAFF TGTGCCAGTAGTACGGGACTTCTCCTCGTCGGTGAAGCTTTCTTT